This T cell receptor beta chain stems from a study of cytomegalovirus exposure and HLA in healthy donors. This clone has more than one count but fewer than ten. The antigen is unknown. Study-level findings and limits: TCR beta chains numbering some 160 were designated cytomegalovirus-associated.

The CDR3 is 15 amino acids. Trimming at V came to 2 bases and at J to 5 bases, leaving 6 bases not matched to a gene. Germline CDR1 and CDR2: SGHRS and YFSETQ. The PCR contained 60 Vbeta and 13 Jbeta primers. The method was immunoSEQ multiplex PCR; TCRdb's version includes in-frame clones alone and lacks a portion of them. The profile shows more than 75,000 clones, roughly 72% of them singletons. The receptor was isolated from a man aged 35-49 years in good health and CMV-seropositive. The rearrangement uses TRBV5-1 and TRBJ2-2; 7 bases agree with TRBD2. Material: PBMCs. The CDR3 coding sequence is TGCGCCAGCAGCTTAGCGGGATCCGGGACCGGGGAGCTGTTTTTT. Translated, it gives CASSLAGSGTGELFF.